This entry features one TCR beta chain sequence. The time point denotes: pretreatment peripheral blood. Trimming stripped 5 bases from V and 7 bases from J, with 11 bases between. Germline CDR1 is MNHEY and CDR2 is SMNVEV (reference sequence). This CDR3 has 12 amino acids. This sample was taken from a study of PD-L1 blockade in urothelial cancer. Libraries were prepared by immunoSEQ multiplex PCR; TCRdb keeps only in-frame clonotypes and omits some of them. This table holds about 95,000 clones, roughly 87% found once. The material sequenced was PBMCs, taken around atezolizumab (anti-PD-L1) treatment. The origin of this receptor is a man in his fifties or sixties with urothelial cancer. The rearrangement joins TRBV27 to TRBJ2-5, with a tentative D call TRBD2 (5 bases). For the CDR3, the DNA is TGTGCCAGCAGTGGAGGCAAGGGGACCCAGTACTTC. Amino acids: CASSGGKGTQYF.